This TCR beta chain came from a study of blood T cell repertoires in COVID-19. Study overall: Specimens from acute and convalescent COVID-19 originated in the United States, Italy and Spain. The analysed material was cDNA or gDNA that came from T cells, B-cell-depleted T cells, or PBMCs.

With regard to this clone: The identical CDR3 is also encoded by other nucleotide sequences in the sample.

CDR1 is SEHNR and CDR2 is FQNEAQ in the germline V gene (reference sequence). This CDR3 has 12 residues. Trimming cost V 5 bases and J 6 bases, with 10 bases left between them. Authors' analysis steps: Nucleated cell number was recorded as an estimate derived from reference gene primer amplification. Only in-frame clones appear in the TCRdb table, and some are missing; sequencing was by immunoSEQ multiplex PCR. Clonal size and the V and J genes are those of that table, whereas D and trimming came from the DNA. The sample holds over 250,000 clones, 88% seen once. What was sequenced was peripheral blood. The TCR originated in a woman between 40 and 50 years old who had recovered from COVID-19. This rearrangement joins TRBV7-9 to TRBJ1-1; no reliable D call. The CDR3 is CASSPGGAEAFF. The CDR3 coding sequence is TGTGCCAGCAGCCCGGGTGGCGCTGAAGCTTTCTTT.